Listed below are T cell receptor beta chains from one sample, sequenced in a study of shared clonotypes between healthy human individuals. Clones were sequenced by immunoSEQ multiplex PCR, and TCRdb holds only the in-frame ones, with some missing. The sample includes around 640,000 clones, 90% to 97% seen only once; the top ten take about 0.11%. Specimen: naive CD8+ T cells sorted from blood. These TCRs come from a woman in her 30s in good health. The CDR3 runs from the conserved cysteine through the conserved F or W. The D gene is left open where the match is weak. A clone size is listed for some rows: how often the clone was seen (once, few, many), or a class if it is expanded.

>NA|NA|TRBJ2-1|TRBV6-6
TGTGCCAGCAGTTACGAGGTAGGGTCGAATGAGCAGTTCTTC
CASSYEVGSNEQFF
>NA|NA|TRBJ1-2|TRBV7-9
TGTGCCAGCAGCTTAGTCGGAGACTATGGCTACACCTTC
CASSLVGDYGYTF
>NA|NA|TRBJ1-1|TRBV7-9
TGTGCCAGCAGCCCCGGGATCACTGAAGCTTTCTTT
CASSPGITEAFF
>NA|NA|TRBJ1-1|TRBV27
TGTGCCAGCAGTTTAGGTCCGGGGGGGAACACTGAAGCTTTCTTT
CASSLGPGGNTEAFF
>NA|NA|TRBJ1-6|TRBV7-8
TGTGCCAGCAGCCCAGAACGGACACAACCCCTCCACTTT
CASSPERTQPLHF
>TRBD1|NA|TRBJ2-1|TRBV5-1
TGCGCCAGCAGCTTGGCCCCGGAGACAGGGGGGTGGAATGAGCAGTTCTTC
CASSLAPETGGWNEQFF
>TRBD2|NA|TRBJ2-1|TRBV7-9
TGTGCCAGCAGCTTACTAGCGGGAGGGGGCCTCTCCTACAATGAGCAGTTCTTC
CASSLLAGGGLSYNEQFF
>TRBD1|NA|TRBJ1-2|TRBV30
TGTGCCTGGAGAGCCAAGGGGGCGCAGAGTGGCTACACCTTC
CAWRAKGAQSGYTF
>NA|NA|TRBJ2-1|TRBV11-3
TGTGCCAGCAGCTTAGGGACTGGGGGCGATGAGCAGTTCTTC
CASSLGTGGDEQFF
>NA|NA|TRBJ2-3|TRBV7-9
TGTGCCAGCAGCAGCACAGATACGCAGTATTTT
CASSSTDTQYF
>NA|NA|TRBJ1-1|TRBV28
TGTGCCACCTTAGCGGGGAGGGAAGAGGAGACTGAAGCTTTCTTT
CATLAGREEETEAFF
>TRBD2|NA|TRBJ2-1|TRBV29-1
TGCAGCGTGGTCCTAGCGGGTAGGCACAATGAGCAGTTCTTC
CSVVLAGRHNEQFF
>NA|NA|TRBJ1-4|TRBV6-5
TGTGCCAGCAGTTACTCCGGCAGGGATGAAAAACTGTTTTTT
CASSYSGRDEKLFF
>TRBD1|NA|TRBJ2-2|TRBV7-9
TGTGCCAGCAGCCCCCGACAGGGCGGCTGGGAGCTGTTTTTT
CASSPRQGGWELFF
>NA|once|TRBJ2-6|TRBV5-1
TGCGCCAGCAGCTTGTATGGGGGGGCCAACGTCCTGACTTTC
CASSLYGGANVLTF
>TRBD2|NA|TRBJ2-7|TRBV4-1
TGCGCCAGCAGCCAAGATGTCAGCGGGAGGGACGTTTCCTACGAGCAGTACTTC
CASSQDVSGRDVSYEQYF
>NA|NA|TRBJ2-5|TRBV7-2
TGTGCCAGCAGCCCGGGACCCAGCGGAGAGACCCAGTACTTC
CASSPGPSGETQYF
>NA|NA|TRBJ2-7|TRBV7-8
TGTGCCAGCAGCTTAGGGGGTTCGAACGAGCAGTACTTC
CASSLGGSNEQYF
>TRBD2|NA|TRBJ2-1|TRBV27
TGTGCCAGCAGGGGCCAGGGACTAGCTGAGTTCTTC
CASRGQGLAEFF
>TRBD1|NA|TRBJ2-6|TRBV27
TGTGCCAGCAGTTTAGGACAGGGGACCTCTGGGGCCAACGTCCTGACTTTC
CASSLGQGTSGANVLTF
>NA|NA|TRBJ1-4|TRBV7-9
TGTGCCAGCAGCTTGGGGGCAACTAATGAAAAACTGTTTTTT
CASSLGATNEKLFF
>NA|NA|TRBJ1-1|TRBV28
TGTGCCAGCAGTTTCCTCCGGGTCGACACTGAAGCTTTCTTT
CASSFLRVDTEAFF
>TRBD1|NA|TRBJ2-3|TRBV7-9
TGTGCCAGCAGCCCGACAGGGGGCCGGACAGATACGCAGTATTTT
CASSPTGGRTDTQYF
>NA|NA|TRBJ2-1|TRBV6-5
TGTGCCAGCAGTTACTCCTTTGTCGGAGAGCAGTTCTTC
CASSYSFVGEQFF
>NA|NA|TRBJ2-1|TRBV4-1
TGCGCCAGCAGCCACCCTGACCCGCGGGAGCAGTTCTTC
CASSHPDPREQFF
>NA|NA|TRBJ2-3|TRBV7-9
TGTGCCAGCAGCTTAGACTATTTGAGCACAGATACGCAGTATTTT
CASSLDYLSTDTQYF
>TRBD2|NA|TRBJ2-5|TRBV5-6
TGTGCCAGCAGCTCGGGACTAGCAAAGACCCAGTACTTC
CASSSGLAKTQYF
>NA|NA|TRBJ2-2|TRBV14
TGTGCCAGCAGCCACGGGCCCCCGAAAGACACCGGGGAGCTGTTTTTT
CASSHGPPKDTGELFF
>TRBD1|NA|TRBJ2-7|TRBV28
TGTGCCAGCAGTAGCCGACAGGGGGCAAGCTACGAGCAGTACTTC
CASSSRQGASYEQYF
>TRBD2|NA|TRBJ2-7|TRBV28
TGTGCCAGCAGTTTTCTGGGACTAGCCTACGAGCAGTACTTC
CASSFLGLAYEQYF
>NA|NA|TRBJ1-2|TRBV7-9
TGTGCCAGCAGCTTAAATTGGGGCTACACCTTC
CASSLNWGYTF
>NA|NA|TRBJ1-2|TRBV14
TGTGCCAGCAGCCCCTCTTTTTTTAAGGAGGCGCCCGGCTACACCTTC
CASSPSFFKEAPGYTF
>NA|NA|TRBJ2-7|TRBV7-9
TGTGCCAGCAGCTTAGCGGGTGCGGTCAGTTACTACGAGCAGTACTTC
CASSLAGAVSYYEQYF
>NA|NA|TRBJ2-5|TRBV19
TGTGCCAGTAGTATTGGGCAGTACCAAGAGACCCAGTACTTC
CASSIGQYQETQYF
>NA|NA|TRBJ2-7|TRBV27
TGTGCCAGCAGTTTCTACGACGGGGAAACCTACGAGCAGTACTTC
CASSFYDGETYEQYF
>NA|NA|TRBJ1-1|TRBV7-8
TGTGCCAGCAGTCACGGTGTGGGCCAGATTAACACTGAAGCTTTCTTT
CASSHGVGQINTEAFF